Listed below are T cell receptor beta chains from one sample, sequenced in a study of tumor and adjacent non-tumor tissue in lung cancer. TCRdb reprocessed the multiplex PCR reads with MiXCR, giving one entry per CDR3 protein. The profile covers 60,000 to 85,000 distinct CDR3 sequences, with 76% appearing a single time and around 40% taken by the ten largest. The sequenced material came from distant non-tumor lung tissue. The receptors originated from a man between 65 and 80 years old with non-small cell lung cancer. Both conserved end residues are trimmed from each CDR3. The D gene is left open where the match is weak. Some rows mark clone size as missing; the rest say once, few, many or name a class of expanded clone.

-	TRBV6-5	TRBJ2-2	TRBD1	ASSRTSFQGANSGELF
few	TRBV29-1	TRBJ2-1	TRBD2	SVEVWDYSYNEQF
-	TRBV4-2	TRBJ2-3	-	ACCQSLGGTDTQY
-	TRBV6-2/TRBV6-3	TRBJ2-2	-	ASSTNSGELS
-	TRBV20-1	TRBJ1-5	TRBD1	SAPGAIDRVNQPQH
-	TRBV20-1	TRBJ2-3	TRBD2	SARDTAGTSRTDTQY
many	TRBV6-5	TRBJ1-6	-	ASSYSIGGSPLH
-	TRBV4-1	TRBJ1-6	-	VSSLFVFTLH
-	TRBV13	TRBJ2-7	TRBD1	ASSLAVGWDRDTYEQY
-	TRBV25-1	TRBJ2-1	TRBD2	ASSGTSGLGGNEQF
-	TRBV11-2	TRBJ1-4	-	ASSPGSSTNEKLF
-	TRBV11-2	TRBJ1-2	-	ASSQGVYGCT